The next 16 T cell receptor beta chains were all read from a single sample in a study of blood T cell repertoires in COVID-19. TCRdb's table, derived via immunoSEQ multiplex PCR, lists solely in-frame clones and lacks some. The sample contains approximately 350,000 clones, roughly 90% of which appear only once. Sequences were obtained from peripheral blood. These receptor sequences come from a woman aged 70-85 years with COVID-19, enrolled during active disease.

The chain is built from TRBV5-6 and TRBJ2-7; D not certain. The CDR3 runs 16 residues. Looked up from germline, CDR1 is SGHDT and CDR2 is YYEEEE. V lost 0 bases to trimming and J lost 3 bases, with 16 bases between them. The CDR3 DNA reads TGTGCCAGCAGCTTGGGACTGGGTCCCTTCGACTACGAGCAGTACTTC. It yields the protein CASSLGLGPFDYEQYF.

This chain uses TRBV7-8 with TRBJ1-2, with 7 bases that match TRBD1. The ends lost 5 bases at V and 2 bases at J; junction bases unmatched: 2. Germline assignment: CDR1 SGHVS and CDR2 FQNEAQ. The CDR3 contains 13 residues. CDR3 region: CASSTDRNYGYTF. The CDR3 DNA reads TGTGCCAGCAGCACGGACAGGAACTATGGCTACACCTTC. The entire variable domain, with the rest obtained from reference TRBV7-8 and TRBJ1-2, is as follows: GAGVSQSPRYKVAKRGQDVALRCDPISGHVSLFWYQQALGQGPEFLTYFQNEAQLDKSGLPSDRFFAERPEGSVSTLKIQRTQQEDSAVYLCASSTDRNYGYTFGSGTRLTVV.

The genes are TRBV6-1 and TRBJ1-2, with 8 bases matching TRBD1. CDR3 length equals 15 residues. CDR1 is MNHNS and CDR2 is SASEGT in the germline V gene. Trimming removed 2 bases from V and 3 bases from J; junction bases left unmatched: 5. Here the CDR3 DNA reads TGTGCCAGCAGTGAACTGGGACAGGAATACTATGGCTACACCTTC. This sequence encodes CASSELGQEYYGYTF.

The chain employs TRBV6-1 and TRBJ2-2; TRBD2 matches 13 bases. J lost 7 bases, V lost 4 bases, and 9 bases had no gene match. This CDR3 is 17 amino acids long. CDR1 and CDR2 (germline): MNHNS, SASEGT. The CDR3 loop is CASSAPTLAGGNGELFF. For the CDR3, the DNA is TGTGCCAGCAGTGCCCCAACACTAGCGGGGGGGAACGGGGAGCTGTTTTTT.

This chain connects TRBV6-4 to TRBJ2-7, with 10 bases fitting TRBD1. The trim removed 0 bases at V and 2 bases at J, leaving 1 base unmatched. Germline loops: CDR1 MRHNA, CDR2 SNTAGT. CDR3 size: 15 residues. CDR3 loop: CASSDSGTGAYEQYF. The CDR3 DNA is TGTGCCAGCAGTGACTCCGGGACAGGGGCCTACGAGCAGTACTTC.

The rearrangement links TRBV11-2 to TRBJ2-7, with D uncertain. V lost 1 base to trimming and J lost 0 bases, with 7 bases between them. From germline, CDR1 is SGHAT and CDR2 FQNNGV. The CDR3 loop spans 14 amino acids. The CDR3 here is CASSLVRVSYEQYF. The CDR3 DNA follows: TGTGCCAGCAGCTTAGTCCGCGTCTCCTACGAGCAGTACTTC.

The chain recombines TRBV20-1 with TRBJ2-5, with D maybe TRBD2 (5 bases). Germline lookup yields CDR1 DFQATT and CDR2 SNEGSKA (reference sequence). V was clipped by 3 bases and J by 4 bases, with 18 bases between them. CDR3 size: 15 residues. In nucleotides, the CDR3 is TGCAGTGCTAGTGGTACGGGGAGAGGGCCAGAGACCCAGTACTTC. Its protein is CSASGTGRGPETQYF.

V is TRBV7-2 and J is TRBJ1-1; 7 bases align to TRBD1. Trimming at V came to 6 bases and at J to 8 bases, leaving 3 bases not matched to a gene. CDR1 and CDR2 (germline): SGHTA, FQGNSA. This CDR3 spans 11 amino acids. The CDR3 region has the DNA TGTGCCAGCAGTCCGGACAGGGAAGCTTTCTTT. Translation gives CASSPDREAFF.

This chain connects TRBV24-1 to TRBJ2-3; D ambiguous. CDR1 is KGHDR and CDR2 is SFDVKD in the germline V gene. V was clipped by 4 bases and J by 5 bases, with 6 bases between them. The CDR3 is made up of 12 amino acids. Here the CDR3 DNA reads TGTGCCACCAGTGACCTAATAGATACGCAGTATTTT. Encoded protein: CATSDLIDTQYF.

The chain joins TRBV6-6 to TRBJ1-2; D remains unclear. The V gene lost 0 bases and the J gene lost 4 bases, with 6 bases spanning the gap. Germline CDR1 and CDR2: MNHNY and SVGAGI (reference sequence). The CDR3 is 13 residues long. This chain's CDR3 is CASSYSTAYGYTF. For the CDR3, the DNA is TGTGCCAGCAGTTACTCGACTGCCTATGGCTACACCTTC.

The DNA of the CDR3 is TGTGCCAGCCAAGACAGGGCGAATCAGCCCCAGCATTTT. The encoded protein is CASQDRANQPQHF. The chain combines TRBV2 with TRBJ1-5; 7 bases align to TRBD1. CDR1 is SNHLY and CDR2 is FYNNEI in the germline V gene. Unmatched junction bases numbered 5, after V lost 8 bases and J lost 4 bases. The CDR3 has 13 amino acids.

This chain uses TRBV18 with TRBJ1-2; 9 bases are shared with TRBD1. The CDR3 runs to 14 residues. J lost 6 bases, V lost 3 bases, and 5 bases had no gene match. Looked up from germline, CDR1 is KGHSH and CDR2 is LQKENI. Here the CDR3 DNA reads TGTGCCAGCTCACCGACCAGGACAGGGGATGGCTACACCTTC. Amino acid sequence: CASSPTRTGDGYTF. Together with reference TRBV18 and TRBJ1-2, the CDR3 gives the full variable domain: NAGVMQNPRHLVRRRGQEARLRCSPMKGHSHVYWYRQLPEEGLKFMVYLQKENIIDESGMPKERFSAEFPKEGPSILRIQQVVRGDSAAYFCASSPTRTGDGYTFGSGTRLTVV.

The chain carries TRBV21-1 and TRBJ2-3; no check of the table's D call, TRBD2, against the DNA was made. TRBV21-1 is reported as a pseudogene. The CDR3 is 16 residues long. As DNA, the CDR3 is TGTGCCAGCAGCTGCTCCGGACGGGATAGGGCAGATACGCAGTATTTT. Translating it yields CASSCSGRDRADTQYF.

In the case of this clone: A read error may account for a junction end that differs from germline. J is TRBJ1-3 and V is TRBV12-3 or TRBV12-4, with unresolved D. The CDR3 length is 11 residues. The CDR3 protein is CATSLGNTIYF. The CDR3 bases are TGTGCCACCAGTCTGGGAAACACCATATATTTT.

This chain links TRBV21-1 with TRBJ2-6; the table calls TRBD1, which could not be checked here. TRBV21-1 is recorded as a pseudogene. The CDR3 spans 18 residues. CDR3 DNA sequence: TGTGCCAGCAGCTTGGGACGGGACAGAGTTCCTGAGGCCAACGTCCTGACTTTC. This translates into CASSLGRDRVPEANVLTF.

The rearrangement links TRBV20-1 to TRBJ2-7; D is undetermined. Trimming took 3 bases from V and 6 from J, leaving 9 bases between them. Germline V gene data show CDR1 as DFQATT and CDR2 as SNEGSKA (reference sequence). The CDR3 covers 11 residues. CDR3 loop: CSASVYGEQYF. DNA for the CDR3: TGCAGTGCTAGCGTCTATGGCGAGCAGTACTTC.